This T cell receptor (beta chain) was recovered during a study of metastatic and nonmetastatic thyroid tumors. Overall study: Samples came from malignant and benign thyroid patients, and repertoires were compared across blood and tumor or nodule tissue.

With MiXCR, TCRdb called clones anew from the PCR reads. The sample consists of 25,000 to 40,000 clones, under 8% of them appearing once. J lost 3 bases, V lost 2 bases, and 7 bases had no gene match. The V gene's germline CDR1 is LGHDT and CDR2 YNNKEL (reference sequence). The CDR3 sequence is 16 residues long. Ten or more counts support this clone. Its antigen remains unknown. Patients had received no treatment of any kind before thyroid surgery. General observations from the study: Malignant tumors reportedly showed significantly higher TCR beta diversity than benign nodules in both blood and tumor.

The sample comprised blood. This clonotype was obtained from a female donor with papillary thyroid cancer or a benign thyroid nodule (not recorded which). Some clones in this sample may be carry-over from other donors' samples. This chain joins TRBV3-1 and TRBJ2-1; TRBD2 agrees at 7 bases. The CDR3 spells CASSQMAGDLYNEQFF. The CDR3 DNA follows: TGTGCCAGCAGCCAAATGGCGGGAGACCTCTACAATGAGCAGTTCTTC.